This T cell receptor (beta chain) is from a study of blood T cell repertoires in COVID-19. Overall study: Sources were T cells, B-cell-depleted T cells, or PBMCs; the material itself was cDNA or gDNA.

Seattle patients were enrolled while actively infected and followed longitudinally. As handled by the study authors: The assay estimated nucleated cells by amplifying reference gene primers. The data were produced by immunoSEQ multiplex PCR, yet TCRdb's version contains in-frame clones alone and is incomplete. V, J and clone size are taken as reported in that table, and D and trimming were inferred from the DNA itself. This table has just over 250,000 clones, about nine tenths appearing once. The receptor's source is a person in their late teens or twenties with COVID-19, enrolled during active disease. Sequences were obtained from peripheral blood.

This CDR3 is CASSFTGGELFF. CDR3 DNA: TGTGCCAGCAGCTTCACAGGCGGGGAGCTGTTTTTT. This rearrangement joins TRBV11-2 to TRBJ2-2; possibly TRBD1 for D (5 bases). The CDR3 contains 12 residues. Between the trimmed V and J ends, which lost 3 bases and 7 bases, there was a span of 6 bases. Germline assignment: CDR1 SGHAT and CDR2 FQNNGV.